The following is a T cell receptor (beta chain) sequence with its context. Sorted subsets were amplified in replicate PCRs using 200 ng DNA, 30,000 to 35,000 T cell genomes. Assay: immunoSEQ multiplex PCR; the TCRdb copy retains only in-frame clones and omits some. The table shows about 2 million clones, with about 94% occurring only once. The V and J ends lost 8 bases and 6 bases respectively, with 6 bases between them. CDR3 length equals 10 residues. Germline loops: CDR1 SNHLY, CDR2 FYNNEI. This specimen comes from a study of shared clonotypes between healthy human individuals. Study at large: CD4 naive and CD4 memory each took three plates per donor, while CD8 naive took two and CD8 memory one.

CD45RO negativity and positive selection for CCR7 defined naive CD8 cells, a population that excluded terminally differentiated effector memory CD45RA+ cells. Sequencing was carried out using naive CD8+ T cells sorted from blood. The sequence came from a man between 18 and 29 years old in good health. The chain joins TRBV2 to TRBJ2-3; unclear D gene. The CDR3 reads CASEWDTQYF. The CDR3 coding sequence is TGTGCCAGCGAATGGGATACGCAGTATTTT. The whole variable domain, filled in from reference TRBV2 and TRBJ2-3, reads EPEVTQTPSHQVTQMGQEVILRCVPISNHLYFYWYRQILGQKVEFLVSFYNNEISEKSEIFDDQFSVERPDGSNFTLKIRSTKLEDSAMYFCASEWDTQYFGPGTRLTVL.